These 7 T cell receptor beta chains originate from one sample sequenced in a study of beta chain features in type 1 diabetes. Expressed TCRB transcripts got sequenced, as all isolated RNA was reverse transcribed. Generated by immunoSEQ multiplex PCR, the TCRdb table keeps only in-frame clones and is missing some. The data hold more than 150,000 clones, with about 13% observed a single time. Sequences were obtained from central memory CD4+ T cells from blood. These receptor sequences come from a woman aged 18-30 years in good health.

This clone was observed at least ten times. The gene calls are TRBV7-9 and TRBJ1-3; weak D call: TRBD1 (5 bases). V was cut by 2 bases and J by 7 bases, with 9 bases left in between. CDR3 length equals 13 residues. Germline V gene sequence: CDR1 SEHNR, CDR2 FQNEAQ (reference sequence). DNA for the CDR3: TGTGCCAGCAGCTTACAGGGTCACAACACCATATATTTT. Translation gives CASSLQGHNTIYF. The full variable domain, its missing parts supplied by reference TRBV7-9 and TRBJ1-3, is DTGVSQNPRHKITKRGQNVTFRCDPISEHNRLYWYRQTLGQGPEFLTYFQNEAQLEKSRLLSDRFSAERPKGSFSTLEIQRTEQGDSAMYLCASSLQGHNTIYFGEGSWLTVV.

This clone was observed many times. The gene calls are TRBV28 and TRBJ1-5, with 7 positions matching TRBD1. CDR1 is MDHEN and CDR2 is SYDVKM in the germline V gene. Germline trimming cut 3 bases from V and 4 bases from J; bases unmatched to any gene: 3. The CDR3 has 14 residues. CDR3 loop: CASSFGTVNQPQHF. The CDR3 nucleotides read TGTGCCAGCAGTTTCGGGACAGTTAATCAGCCCCAGCATTTT.

This clone showed up just a few times. The gene calls are TRBV6-6 and TRBJ1-1; D is unresolved. Trimming removed 2 bases at V and 3 bases at J, with 16 bases between. There are 16 residues in the CDR3. Per the germline V gene, CDR1 is MNHNY and CDR2 is SVGAGI (reference sequence). CDR3 DNA sequence: TGTGCCAGCAGTTACCCGGAAGGTCGCGGAGACACTGAAGCTTTCTTT. This encodes CASSYPEGRGDTEAFF.

This clone was seen at least ten times. V is TRBV19 and J is TRBJ1-2; D ambiguous. The CDR3 totals 13 residues. V gave up 3 bases and J gave up 4 bases, with 9 bases separating them. In germline, CDR1 is LNHDA, CDR2 SQIVND (reference sequence). The CDR3 DNA reads as TGTGCCAGTAGTATGCGGCAGCCCTATGGCTACACCTTC. This encodes CASSMRQPYGYTF. The variable domain in full, with the rest retrieved from reference TRBV19 and TRBJ1-2, is DGGITQSPKYLFRKEGQNVTLSCEQNLNHDAMYWYRQDPGQGLRLIYYSQIVNDFQKGDIAEGYSVSREKKESFPLTVTSAQKNPTAFYLCASSMRQPYGYTFGSGTRLTVV.

As regards this clone: The same CDR3 is also encoded by other DNA sequences in this sample. The chain links TRBV5-4 to TRBJ1-1; the D gene is possibly TRBD1 (5 bases). This CDR3 contains 13 residues. V was pared by 5 bases and J by 1 base, with 9 bases between. Germline lookup yields CDR1 SGHNT and CDR2 YYREEE (reference sequence). As DNA, the CDR3 is TGTGCCAGCAGTTATCAGGGGAACACTGAAGCTTTCTTT. Translation: CASSYQGNTEAFF.

There are a few counts of this clone. The chain combines TRBV10-3 with TRBJ2-3, with 7 bases fitting TRBD1. This CDR3 contains 14 residues. Germline-derived CDR1 and CDR2 are ENHRY and SYGVKD. J lost 0 bases, V lost 10 bases, and 7 bases had no gene match. The CDR3 spells CATVTGLSTDTQYF. The CDR3 nucleotides read TGTGCCACCGTGACAGGGTTGAGCACAGATACGCAGTATTTT.

V is TRBV7-8 and J is TRBJ1-3; possible D gene TRBD1, 6 bases. Trimming shortened V by 0 bases and J by 4 bases, and 13 bases separated the two germline ends. In germline, CDR1 is SGHVS, CDR2 FQNEAQ. The CDR3 contains 16 residues. DNA for the CDR3: TGTGCCAGCAGCTTAGCGGGGGCAGGGGAAGGAAACACCATATATTTT. As protein: CASSLAGAGEGNTIYF.